These 11 T cell receptor beta chains originate from one sample sequenced in a study of T-cell memory formation after mild COVID-19. TCRdb reprocessed the 5' RACE reads via MiXCR and lists one record per CDR3 protein. The sample consists of about 200,000 distinct CDR3 sequences, more than 8% of them appearing once. The sequencing sample was made of PBMCs or a T cell subset sorted from them (not recorded which). These receptors were collected from a man in his late teens or twenties who had mild COVID-19 (a few samples of this study predate the infection). Cell type and time point are not known.

This rearrangement joins TRBV12-5 to TRBJ2-3; 14 bases fit TRBD2. The J segment lost 1 base and the V segment lost 5 bases, leaving 11 bases of the junction unmatched. CDR1 is LGHNT, CDR2 FRNRAP, per germline. The CDR3 has 19 residues. The CDR3 bases are TGTGCTAGTGGTGAGGCTCCCGGGACTAGCGGGGGCCGCACAGATACGCAGTATTTT. It yields the protein CASGEAPGTSGGRTDTQYF. The full variable domain, rest sourced from reference TRBV12-5 and TRBJ2-3, is DARVTQTPRHKVTEMGQEVTMRCQPILGHNTVFWYRQTMMQGLELLAYFRNRAPLDDSGMPKDRFSAEMPDATLATLKIQPSEPRDSAVYFCASGEAPGTSGGRTDTQYFGPGTRLTVL.

At least ten counts were recorded for this clonotype. The CDR3 sequence is CASSQEEARVQETQYF. The CDR3 DNA follows: TGTGCCAGCAGCCAAGAAGAGGCCAGGGTCCAAGAGACCCAGTACTTC. The chain recombines TRBV4-2 with TRBJ2-5; D is perhaps TRBD1 (5 bases). V lost 0 bases, J lost 1 base, and 12 bases lay in between. The V gene's germline CDR1 is LGHNA and CDR2 YNFKEQ. CDR3 size: 16 residues.

This clonotype was seen more than once but under ten times. The gene calls are TRBV24-1 and TRBJ1-1; D is uncertain. Germline V gene lookup returns CDR1 KGHDR and CDR2 SFDVKD. The V end was cut by 6 bases, the J end by 1 base, with 5 bases between. The CDR3 is made up of 12 amino acids. CDR3 in amino acids: CATSLGNTEAFF. The CDR3 nucleotides read TGTGCCACCAGTCTGGGGAACACTGAAGCTTTCTTT.

This clonotype was counted only a few times. The J gene is TRBJ2-3, the V gene TRBV20-1, with D unclear. Trimming took off 6 bases at V and 3 bases at J, with 13 bases between the two ends. CDR3 length: 13 amino acids. Germline loops: CDR1 DFQATT, CDR2 SNEGSKA (reference sequence). CDR3 residues: CSADERGTDTQYF. The CDR3 nucleotides are TGCAGTGCCGACGAACGAGGAACAGATACGCAGTATTTT.

In DNA, the CDR3 is TGTGCCAGCCTGGAAGGGTCGGGAGACTACGAGCAGTACGTC. It encodes CASLEGSGDYEQYV. V is TRBV2 and J is TRBJ2-7, with D maybe TRBD2 (6 bases). Trimming stripped 8 bases from V and 3 bases from J, with 17 bases between. CDR1 is SNHLY and CDR2 is FYNNEI in the germline V gene. The CDR3 spans 14 residues.

This clonotype was seen more than once but under ten times. CDR3 in DNA: TGCGCCAGCAGCTTTTCGACAGCGAACACCGGGGAGCTGTTTTTT. It encodes CASSFSTANTGELFF. The gene calls are TRBV5-1 and TRBJ2-2; weak D call: TRBD1 (5 bases). CDR1 is SGHRS, CDR2 YFSETQ, per germline. The CDR3 has 15 amino acids. V was trimmed by 2 bases and J by 0 bases, leaving 8 bases between them.

J is TRBJ1-1 and V is TRBV7-9, with D maybe TRBD1 (5 bases). CDR3 length: 12 residues. CDR1 is SEHNR, CDR2 FQNEAQ, per germline (reference sequence). Deletions cut 5 bases from V and 9 bases from J, with 13 bases between. CDR3 residues: CASSTQERQAFF. Written as DNA, the CDR3 is TGTGCCAGCAGCACACAGGAAAGGCAAGCTTTCTTT.

This clonotype was picked up many times. This chain connects TRBV5-1 to TRBJ2-3; D might be TRBD1 (5 bases). The CDR3 sequence is 15 residues long. The germline V gene encodes CDR1 SGHRS and CDR2 YFSETQ. V lost 0 bases and J 4 bases, leaving 12 bases between the germline ends. For the CDR3, the DNA is TGCGCCAGCAGCTTGGAAGGCAGGGTGCCAGATACGCAGTATTTT. Encoded protein: CASSLEGRVPDTQYF.

This clonotype was counted a few times. The chain's CDR3 is CSVFQGTDYGYTF. DNA for the CDR3: TGCAGCGTGTTCCAGGGGACGGACTATGGCTACACCTTC. The rearrangement uses TRBV29-1 and TRBJ1-2; D is perhaps TRBD1 (6 bases). Germline loops: CDR1 SQVTM, CDR2 ANQGSEA. CDR3 length: 13 amino acids. V lost 6 bases, J lost 3 bases, and 14 bases lay in between.

This chain joins TRBV3-1 and TRBJ2-7; perhaps TRBD1 as D (6 bases). The CDR3 has 15 residues. Trimming pared 6 bases from V and 1 base from J, leaving 16 bases between. CDR1 LGHDT and CDR2 YNNKEL come from the germline V gene (reference sequence). CDR3 in amino acids: CASSPTGQISYEQYF. CDR3 sequence (DNA): TGTGCCAGCAGTCCCACAGGACAGATTTCCTACGAGCAGTACTTC.

The J gene is TRBJ2-2, the V gene TRBV12-3 or TRBV12-4; TRBD2 matches at 12 bases. The CDR3 spans 18 residues. The junction had 9 bases not matched to a gene; V was cut back by 6 bases and J by 1 base. The CDR3 region is CASSPRTSGALNTGELFF. The CDR3 coding sequence is TGTGCCAGCAGCCCCCGGACTAGCGGGGCTTTGAACACCGGGGAGCTGTTTTTT.